This T cell receptor beta chain was profiled in a study of circulating CD8 cells and anti-PD-1 response in melanoma. Study-level results: At M1, fewer than 8% of TRB clonotypes appeared in multiple subsets.

Each library started from approximately 15 ng of total RNA using the QIAseq Immune Repertoire TCR panel. TCRdb re-called the reads with MiXCR, one entry per CDR3 protein. The table lists 950 to 1,500 distinct CDR3 sequences, approximately 5.9% of them singletons. Comment on this clonotype: Its cognate antigen is unknown. Since a much larger clone is just one base distant, this may be a read error.

Live CD3+CD8+TCRalphabeta+ cells were sorted into four subsets by PD-1 and/or TIGIT. The sequence came from a human donor with melanoma. This material consisted of CD8+ T cells from PBMCs, taken at baseline or after one month of anti-PD-1 therapy (not recorded which).

Here the CDR3 DNA reads TGTGCCAGCAGTTTATTAGGACAGGGAAGCCGCCATAGCAATCAGCCCCAGCATTTT. Translation gives CASSLLGQGSRHSNQPQHF. The rearrangement joins TRBV28 to TRBJ1-5; 8 bases are shared with TRBD1. The CDR3 runs 19 residues. Trimming took 1 base from V and 0 from J; bases not matched to a gene: 11. Per the germline V gene, CDR1 is MDHEN and CDR2 is SYDVKM.